Each of the 29 T cell receptor beta chains below was sequenced from the same sample in a study of shared clonotypes between healthy human individuals. TCRdb's table, derived via immunoSEQ multiplex PCR, lists solely in-frame clones and lacks some. This table holds roughly 650,000 clones, more than 95% found once. The sequencing sample was made of naive CD4+ T cells sorted from blood. Subset defined: CD45RA+ positively selected. The receptor source for this set is a woman younger than 45 in good health.

The chain is built from TRBV15 and TRBJ1-1; perhaps TRBD1 as D (5 bases). CDR1 and CDR2 (germline): LNHNV, YYDKDF (reference sequence). This CDR3 spans 15 amino acids. Deletions cut 0 bases from V and 3 bases from J, with 11 bases between. The CDR3 bases are TGTGCCACCAGCAGAGATTGGGGCAGGGACACTGAAGCTTTCTTT. Translation: CATSRDWGRDTEAFF.

The chain joins TRBV2 to TRBJ2-7, with D unresolved. The CDR3 has 15 residues. The V end was cut by 0 bases, the J end by 0 bases, with 9 bases between. CDR1 and CDR2 (germline): SNHLY, FYNNEI. CDR3: CASSEAVVPSYEQYF. The CDR3 nucleotides read TGTGCCAGCAGTGAAGCGGTAGTCCCCTCCTACGAGCAGTACTTC.

The chain couples TRBV7-9 to TRBJ2-5; the D call may be TRBD1 or TRBD2 (5 bases each). CDR1 is SEHNR, CDR2 FQNEAQ, per germline (reference sequence). The CDR3 covers 12 residues. With 3 bases removed from V and 11 bases from J, the gap between germline ends came to 13 bases. The CDR3 DNA follows: TGTGCCAGCAGCTTCTTGGGGGAAACTCAGTACTTC. Its protein is CASSFLGETQYF.

The gene calls are TRBV7-9 and TRBJ1-3; D ambiguous. V was shortened by 5 bases and J by 0 bases, with 17 bases between the two germline ends. CDR1 and CDR2 from the germline V gene are SEHNR and FQNEAQ (reference sequence). This CDR3 comprises 17 residues. CDR3 sequence (DNA): TGTGCCAGCAGCCCCTCATACAGTGGATCCTCTGGAAACACCATATATTTT. As protein: CASSPSYSGSSGNTIYF.

The rearrangement joins TRBV2 to TRBJ1-6; D unresolved. The CDR3 contains 13 residues. The V and J ends lost 7 bases and 8 bases respectively, with 12 bases between them. Germline-derived CDR1 and CDR2 are SNHLY and FYNNEI. In DNA form, the CDR3 reads TGTGCCAGCACCGTGACTTGGGATTCACCCCTCCACTTT. It yields the protein CASTVTWDSPLHF.

On this clone: Other nucleotide sequences in the sample specify the same CDR3. V and J are TRBV29-1 and TRBJ1-1; 8 positions agree with TRBD1. This CDR3 comprises 16 residues. With V trimmed by 4 bases and J by 4 bases, 14 bases remained unmatched. Germline V lookup: CDR1 SQVTM, CDR2 ANQGSEA. Written as DNA, the CDR3 is TGCAGCGTTGGCACCATTCCAGGGGGCTTAGGCACTGAAGCTTTCTTT. Its translation: CSVGTIPGGLGTEAFF.

The chain recombines TRBV19 with TRBJ2-7, with D perhaps matching TRBD1 (5 bases). This CDR3 is 14 amino acids long. The germline CDR1 and CDR2 sequences are LNHDA and SQIVND (reference sequence). Trimming shortened V by 5 bases and J by 3 bases, and 14 bases separated the two germline ends. The CDR3 loop reads CASSDQGPHYEQYF. Here the CDR3 DNA reads TGTGCCAGTAGTGATCAGGGTCCCCACTACGAGCAGTACTTC. Together with reference TRBV19 and TRBJ2-7, the CDR3 gives the full variable domain: DGGITQSPKYLFRKEGQNVTLSCEQNLNHDAMYWYRQDPGQGLRLIYYSQIVNDFQKGDIAEGYSVSREKKESFPLTVTSAQKNPTAFYLCASSDQGPHYEQYFGPGTRLTVT.

The gene calls are TRBV5-4 and TRBJ2-1; 9 bases agree with TRBD2. The CDR3 length is 14 residues. V shed 2 bases, J shed 4 bases, and the junction held 1 base outside the gene matches. CDR1 SGHNT and CDR2 YYREEE come from the germline V gene (reference sequence). The CDR3 loop reads CASSFTSGYNEQFF. The CDR3, as DNA: TGTGCCAGCAGCTTCACTAGCGGGTACAATGAGCAGTTCTTC.

The rearrangement joins TRBV5-6 to TRBJ1-1, with TRBD1 as a possible D gene (5 bases). V was cut by 3 bases and J by 4 bases, with 16 bases left in between. Looked up from germline, CDR1 is SGHDT and CDR2 is YYEEEE. CDR3 size: 15 residues. Here the CDR3 DNA reads TGTGCCAGCAGCTCAAACTTTGGGGACGGCACTGAAGCTTTCTTT. Its translation: CASSSNFGDGTEAFF.

Comments on this clone: Mismatch with germline at one junction end may stem from a read error. The CDR3 DNA is TGCGCCAGCAGTTTGGAAGCAGGGGCGAGAAACATTCAGTACTTC. This translates into CASSLEAGARNIQYF. The rearrangement joins TRBV5-1 to TRBJ2-4; D perhaps matches TRBD1 (6 bases). Germline CDR1 is SGHRS and CDR2 is YFSETQ. The CDR3 contains 15 residues.

The chain uses TRBV7-2 and TRBJ2-5, with D perhaps given as TRBD1 or TRBD2 (5 bases each). Trimming removed 5 bases from V and 5 bases from J, with 21 bases in between. The CDR3 has 16 amino acids. Germline values: CDR1 SGHTA, CDR2 FQGNSA. CDR3 DNA: TGTGCCAGCAGCCAACGGGGAACAGGTGGTCGGGAGACCCAGTACTTC. It encodes CASSQRGTGGRETQYF.

V and J are TRBV6-6 and TRBJ2-1, with D possibly TRBD2 on 5 matching bases. CDR1 is MNHNY, CDR2 SVGAGI, per germline (reference sequence). The CDR3 spans 14 residues. V gave up 6 bases and J gave up 3 bases, with 12 bases separating them. CDR3 DNA: TGTGCCAGCAGGAGGCAACGGGACTACAATGAGCAGTTCTTC. Translating it yields CASRRQRDYNEQFF.

The gene calls are TRBV4-1 and TRBJ2-2, with 9 bases identical to TRBD2. Germline CDR1 is MGHRA and CDR2 is YSYEKL. The CDR3 covers 15 residues. Germline trimming cut 1 base from V and 6 bases from J; bases unmatched to any gene: 3. CDR3 nucleotide sequence: TGCGCCAGCAGCCAAGGCGGGAGGGGAGCCGGGGAGCTGTTTTTT. It specifies CASSQGGRGAGELFF.

The chain couples TRBV28 to TRBJ1-1; maybe TRBD1 (5 bases). The CDR3 has 15 amino acids. From germline, CDR1 is MDHEN and CDR2 SYDVKM. V shed 2 bases and J shed 4 bases, with 14 bases lying between them. The CDR3 DNA reads TGTGCCAGCAGTTTAGGAGGGGCACGGAGCACTGAAGCTTTCTTT. It translates to CASSLGGARSTEAFF.

The V gene is TRBV5-1, the J gene TRBJ2-3, with D uncertain. The CDR3 length is 16 residues. Trimming shortened V by 3 bases and J by 0 bases, and 14 bases separated the two germline ends. Per the germline V gene, CDR1 is SGHRS and CDR2 is YFSETQ. CDR3: CASSSITVTSTDTQYF. As DNA, the CDR3 is TGCGCCAGCAGCTCTATAACAGTTACTAGCACAGATACGCAGTATTTT.

The chain is built from TRBV19 and TRBJ1-6; 7 nucleotides align to TRBD1. J lost 9 bases, V lost 3 bases, and 5 bases had no gene match. CDR3 length: 14 residues. Germline CDR1 reads LNHDA; CDR2 reads SQIVND (reference sequence). CDR3 residues: CASSMTGWSSPLHF. The CDR3, as DNA: TGTGCCAGTAGTATGACAGGGTGGAGTTCACCCCTCCACTTT.

The chain uses TRBV28 and TRBJ1-5; D possibly corresponds to TRBD1 (5 bases). The V and J ends lost 10 bases and 2 bases respectively, with 12 bases between them. Germline CDR1 MDHEN, CDR2 SYDVKM. The CDR3 extends over 13 amino acids. The CDR3 region is CAIKGRGNQPQHF. DNA of the CDR3: TGTGCCATCAAGGGGAGGGGCAATCAGCCCCAGCATTTT.

The chain links TRBV28 to TRBJ1-5; D not resolved. This CDR3 is built from 12 residues. Germline V gene lookup returns CDR1 MDHEN and CDR2 SYDVKM. V was pared by 7 bases and J by 11 bases, with 15 bases between. The CDR3: CASNEGGESQHF. The DNA for the CDR3 is TGTGCCAGCAACGAGGGTGGAGAATCCCAGCATTTT.

The chain carries TRBV6-6 and TRBJ2-1, with D perhaps TRBD1 (6 bases). Trimming stripped 5 bases from V and 4 bases from J, with 12 bases between. This CDR3 region has 14 residues. Germline CDR1 reads MNHNY; CDR2 reads SVGAGI (reference sequence). CDR3 in DNA: TGTGCCAGCAGTGGGCAGGGGATATACAATGAGCAGTTCTTC. Residues: CASSGQGIYNEQFF.

This rearrangement joins TRBV21-1 to TRBJ2-2; TRBD1 is the table's D call and was not checked against the DNA. TRBV21-1 is given as a pseudogene. This CDR3 region has 15 residues. CDR3 coding DNA: TGTGCCAGCAGCAAAGTCAGGGGTAAAGCCGGGGAGCTGTTTTTT. Encoded protein: CASSKVRGKAGELFF.

V usage is TRBV7-8 and J usage is TRBJ1-3, with D perhaps TRBD1 (6 bases). Looked up from germline, CDR1 is SGHVS and CDR2 is FQNEAQ. The CDR3 is 18 amino acids. The ends were cut back, 5 bases at V and 4 bases at J, with 24 bases in the middle. The CDR3 bases are TGTGCCAGCAGCCGAGTAGGGGGGGTTCCGGGACCCGGAAACACCATATATTTT. Its translation: CASSRVGGVPGPGNTIYF.

This chain connects TRBV12-5 to TRBJ1-5, with unresolved D. The CDR3 runs 19 residues. Trimming removed 4 bases at V and 0 bases at J, with 22 bases between. Germline V gene sequence: CDR1 LGHNT, CDR2 FRNRAP. The DNA for the CDR3 is TGTGCTAGTGGTTCGGCGGCACGCAACCCCCCCTATAGCAATCAGCCCCAGCATTTT. Protein: CASGSAARNPPYSNQPQHF.

The chain couples TRBV29-1 to TRBJ2-5, with D perhaps matching TRBD1 (5 bases). The DNA end is a closer match to TRBJ2-7, so the J assignment may be wrong. This CDR3 is built from 13 residues. CDR1 SQVTM and CDR2 ANQGSEA come from the germline V gene. CDR3 sequence reads: CSVELGPAYEQYF. For the CDR3, the DNA is TGCAGCGTTGAACTGGGGCCCGCCTACGAGCAGTACTTC.

The genes are TRBV5-8 and TRBJ2-7; perhaps TRBD1 as D (6 bases). Trimming took 0 bases from V and 6 from J, leaving 19 bases between them. CDR3 length equals 16 residues. CDR1 is SGHTS, CDR2 YDEGEE, per germline. CDR3 in DNA: TGTGCCAGCAGCTTGGCCGCAGGGCAGGGGTCGCTCGAGCAGTACTTC. Protein: CASSLAAGQGSLEQYF.

This chain connects TRBV6-6 to TRBJ2-5; no reliable D call. The CDR3 runs 15 residues. V gave up 0 bases and J gave up 5 bases, with 13 bases separating them. Per the germline V gene, CDR1 is MNHNY and CDR2 is SVGAGI (reference sequence). In nucleotides, the CDR3 is TGTGCCAGCAGTTACTCGACTCCACCCGTGGAGACCCAGTACTTC. As protein: CASSYSTPPVETQYF.

The V and J genes are TRBV28 and TRBJ1-2, with D possibly matching TRBD1 (6 bases). This CDR3 is 11 amino acids long. Germline assignment: CDR1 MDHEN and CDR2 SYDVKM. V lost 9 bases and J 5 bases, leaving 10 bases between the germline ends. CDR3 in amino acids: CASGGGYGYTF. The DNA of the CDR3 is TGTGCCAGTGGGGGCGGGTATGGCTACACCTTC.

J is TRBJ2-3 and V is TRBV7-9; D may be TRBD2 (5 bases). The CDR3 sequence is 14 residues long. V was trimmed by 3 bases and J by 4 bases, leaving 11 bases between them. The germline V gene has CDR1 SEHNR and CDR2 FQNEAQ (reference sequence). The CDR3 region has the DNA TGTGCCAGCAGCTTTAGTGCGGGTTCAGATACGCAGTATTTT. Its protein product is CASSFSAGSDTQYF.

J is TRBJ1-2 and V is TRBV6-1; D call uncertain. The CDR3 extends over 12 amino acids. V lost 2 bases and J lost 4, with 5 bases in between. Germline CDR1 reads MNHNS; CDR2 reads SASEGT. The DNA of the CDR3 is TGTGCCAGCAGTGAACAGGTCTATGGCTACACCTTC. It codes for CASSEQVYGYTF.

The rearrangement joins TRBV18 to TRBJ1-2; TRBD1 matches 9 bases. The CDR3 is made up of 14 amino acids. CDR1 is KGHSH and CDR2 is LQKENI in the germline V gene. V trimming: 2 bases; J trimming: 8 bases; junction bases outside the gene matches: 6. The CDR3 loop is CASSPRDRVEGYTF. The CDR3 region has the DNA TGTGCCAGCTCACCAAGGGACAGGGTGGAAGGCTACACCTTC.